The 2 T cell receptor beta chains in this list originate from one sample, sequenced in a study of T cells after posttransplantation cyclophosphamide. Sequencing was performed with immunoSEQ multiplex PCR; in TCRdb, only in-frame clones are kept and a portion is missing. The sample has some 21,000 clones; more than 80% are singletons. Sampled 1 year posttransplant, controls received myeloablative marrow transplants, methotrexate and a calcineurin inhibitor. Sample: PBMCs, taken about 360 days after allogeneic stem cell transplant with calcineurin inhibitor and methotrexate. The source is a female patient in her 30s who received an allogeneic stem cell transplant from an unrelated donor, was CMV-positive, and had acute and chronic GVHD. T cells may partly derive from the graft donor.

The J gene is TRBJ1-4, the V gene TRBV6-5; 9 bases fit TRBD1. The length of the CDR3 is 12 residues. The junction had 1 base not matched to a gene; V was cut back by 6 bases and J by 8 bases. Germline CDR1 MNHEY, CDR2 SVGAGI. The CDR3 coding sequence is TGTGCCAGCAGGACAGGGGGAGAAAAACTGTTTTTT. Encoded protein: CASRTGGEKLFF.

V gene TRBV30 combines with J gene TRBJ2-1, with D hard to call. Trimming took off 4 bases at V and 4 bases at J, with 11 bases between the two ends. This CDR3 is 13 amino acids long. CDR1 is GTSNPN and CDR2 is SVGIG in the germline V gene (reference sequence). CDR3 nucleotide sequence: TGTGCCTGGAACCTGGCCCGTTACAATGAGCAGTTCTTC. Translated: CAWNLARYNEQFF.